Listed below are T cell receptor beta chains from one sample, sequenced in a study of cytomegalovirus exposure and HLA in healthy donors. The data were produced by immunoSEQ multiplex PCR, yet TCRdb's version contains in-frame clones alone and is incomplete. The repertoire holds some 100,000 clones, with 70% to 80% as singletons. Material for sequencing was PBMCs. The receptors stem from a woman under 30 in good health and CMV-seropositive. The CDR3 runs from the conserved cysteine through the conserved F or W. D genes are given only for firm matches. Rows give clone size only sometimes, using once, few, many, or a class for an expanded clone.

CDR3 protein: CASSRTLAGGREETQYF
CDR3 DNA: TGTGCCAGCAGCCGAACCCTAGCGGGAGGGAGGGAAGAGACCCAGTACTTC
D gene: TRBD2
J gene: TRBJ2-5
V gene: TRBV7-8
clone size: -

CDR3 protein: CASSLQGYGYTF
CDR3 DNA: TGTGCCAGCAGCTTACAGGGTTATGGCTACACCTTC
D gene: -
J gene: TRBJ1-2
V gene: TRBV7-9
clone size: -

CDR3 protein: CASSAATSGSIKTQYF
CDR3 DNA: TGTGCCAGCAGCGCAGCGACTAGCGGTTCCATTAAAACGCAGTATTTT
D gene: TRBD2
J gene: TRBJ2-3
V gene: TRBV5-4
clone size: -

CDR3 protein: CASSILTGTDTQYF
CDR3 DNA: TGTGCCAGCAGCATCTTAACAGGGACAGATACGCAGTATTTT
D gene: -
J gene: TRBJ2-3
V gene: TRBV7-2
clone size: -

CDR3 protein: CASSSTSGGAYEQYF
CDR3 DNA: TGCGCCAGCAGCTCAACTAGCGGAGGGGCCTACGAGCAGTACTTC
D gene: TRBD2
J gene: TRBJ2-7
V gene: TRBV4-1
clone size: -

CDR3 protein: CASAWEDEQYF
CDR3 DNA: TGTGCCAGCGCCTGGGAGGACGAGCAGTACTTC
D gene: -
J gene: TRBJ2-7
V gene: TRBV19
clone size: few

CDR3 protein: CASSELAGGPNEQFF
CDR3 DNA: TGTGCCAGCAGTGAACTAGCGGGAGGGCCCAATGAGCAGTTCTTC
D gene: TRBD2
J gene: TRBJ2-1
V gene: TRBV6-1
clone size: few

CDR3 protein: CASSSLSVSYEQYF
CDR3 DNA: TGTGCCAGCAGCTCCCTTAGCGTCTCCTACGAGCAGTACTTC
D gene: -
J gene: TRBJ2-7
V gene: TRBV11-2
clone size: -

CDR3 protein: CASSFQQGARYQPQHF
CDR3 DNA: TGTGCCAGCAGTTTTCAACAGGGGGCGCGGTATCAGCCCCAGCATTTT
D gene: TRBD1
J gene: TRBJ1-5
V gene: TRBV28
clone size: -

CDR3 protein: CASSHDSGGAYNEQFF
CDR3 DNA: TGTGCCAGCAGCCACGATAGCGGGGGGGCCTACAATGAGCAGTTCTTC
D gene: TRBD2
J gene: TRBJ2-1
V gene: TRBV7-9
clone size: -

CDR3 protein: CASSQGQGMGLANYGYTF
CDR3 DNA: TGCGCCAGCAGCCAAGGACAGGGGATGGGTTTGGCTAACTATGGCTACACCTTC
D gene: TRBD1
J gene: TRBJ1-2
V gene: TRBV4-1
clone size: -

CDR3 protein: CASSPQRERNEQFF
CDR3 DNA: TGTGCCAGCAGTCCTCAGCGGGAGAGAAATGAGCAGTTCTTC
D gene: TRBD2
J gene: TRBJ2-1
V gene: TRBV27
clone size: -

CDR3 protein: CASSLASGRGSGELFF
CDR3 DNA: TGCGCCAGCAGCTTGGCGAGCGGGAGGGGTTCCGGGGAGCTGTTTTTT
D gene: TRBD2
J gene: TRBJ2-2
V gene: TRBV5-1
clone size: -

CDR3 protein: CASSPPLLSSGNTIYF
CDR3 DNA: TGTGCCAGCAGTCCCCCCCTATTAAGCTCTGGAAACACCATATATTTT
D gene: -
J gene: TRBJ1-3
V gene: TRBV28
clone size: -

CDR3 protein: CASSFSIEIYEQYF
CDR3 DNA: TGTGCCAGCAGCTTTAGTATTGAAATCTACGAGCAGTACTTC
D gene: -
J gene: TRBJ2-7
V gene: TRBV11-2
clone size: -

CDR3 protein: CATSRDGTGGGETQYF
CDR3 DNA: TGTGCCACCAGCAGAGACGGGACAGGGGGCGGGGAGACCCAGTACTTC
D gene: TRBD1
J gene: TRBJ2-5
V gene: TRBV15
clone size: once

CDR3 protein: CASSLEREQQFF
CDR3 DNA: TGTGCCAGCAGCTTAGAGCGGGAGCAGCAGTTCTTC
D gene: TRBD2
J gene: TRBJ2-1
V gene: TRBV7-3
clone size: many

CDR3 protein: CASSLTGNEQYF
CDR3 DNA: TGTGCCAGCAGCTTAACGGGGAACGAGCAGTACTTC
D gene: -
J gene: TRBJ2-7
V gene: TRBV11-3
clone size: -

CDR3 protein: CSVEGRREVTDTQYF
CDR3 DNA: TGCAGCGTTGAAGGTAGGCGGGAGGTCACAGATACGCAGTATTTT
D gene: TRBD2
J gene: TRBJ2-3
V gene: TRBV29-1
clone size: -

CDR3 protein: CASSQVQHPEQYF
CDR3 DNA: TGCGCCAGCAGCCAAGTACAGCATCCCGAGCAGTACTTC
D gene: -
J gene: TRBJ2-7
V gene: TRBV4-1
clone size: -

CDR3 protein: CASSPPPGQITQYF
CDR3 DNA: TGTGCCAGCAGTCCCCCCCCAGGACAAATTACGCAGTATTTT
D gene: -
J gene: TRBJ2-3
V gene: TRBV6-5
clone size: -

CDR3 protein: CASSGLAESQETQYF
CDR3 DNA: TGTGCCAGCAGTGGCTTAGCGGAGTCCCAAGAGACCCAGTACTTC
D gene: -
J gene: TRBJ2-5
V gene: TRBV25-1
clone size: -

CDR3 protein: CASSLGAGGYGYTF
CDR3 DNA: TGTGCCAGCAGTTTAGGAGCAGGAGGCTATGGCTACACCTTC
D gene: -
J gene: TRBJ1-2
V gene: TRBV28
clone size: few

CDR3 protein: CASKPGQDTEAFF
CDR3 DNA: TGTGCCAGCAAACCGGGACAGGACACTGAAGCTTTCTTT
D gene: TRBD1
J gene: TRBJ1-1
V gene: TRBV27
clone size: -

CDR3 protein: CASSLAGQGRGYNEQFF
CDR3 DNA: TGTGCCAGCAGCTTAGCGGGACAGGGAAGGGGCTACAATGAGCAGTTCTTC
D gene: TRBD1
J gene: TRBJ2-1
V gene: TRBV7-9
clone size: -

CDR3 protein: CSVDEMSGSEQYF
CDR3 DNA: TGCAGCGTTGATGAAATGAGCGGGAGTGAGCAGTACTTC
D gene: TRBD2
J gene: TRBJ2-7
V gene: TRBV29-1
clone size: -